This T cell receptor beta chain stems from a study of tumor-infiltrating lymphocytes in primary liver carcinoma. Germline CDR1 reads MNHNS; CDR2 reads SASEGT. V lost 6 bases and J lost 1, with 16 bases in between. This CDR3 contains 15 residues. Blood RNA came from unsorted whole blood; germline DNA was also extracted. TCR beta cDNA came from roughly 0.45 ug total RNA, primed with a constant-region primer. What produced the TCR beta libraries was three nested multiplex PCR rounds using slightly modified ARM-PCR. The first two PCR rounds used TRBV1-TRBV30 primers with a Cbeta primer, 10 cycles each. MiXCR, run by TCRdb on the multiplex PCR reads, gives a single entry per CDR3 protein. The sample consists of some 190,000 distinct CDR3 sequences, approximately 60% of them appearing once.

The sample taken for sequencing was peripheral blood. This chain links TRBV6-1 with TRBJ2-7; D may be TRBD1 or TRBD2 (5 bases each). The receptor was isolated from a man in his forties with primary liver carcinoma and hepatitis B virus infection. CDR3 sequence reads: CASSPIPGTSYEQYF. The DNA for the CDR3 is TGTGCCAGCAGCCCCATCCCAGGGACGTCCTACGAGCAGTACTTC.